The 31 T cell receptor beta chains given below trace back to one sample, sequenced in a study of a mutant IDH1 vaccine in newly diagnosed glioma. Time point meaning: week 35, safety follow-up. Vaccination used 300 ug of mutant IDH1 20-mer peptide per dose, with topical imiquimod. These receptors are not linked to any known antigen. The assay was immunoSEQ multiplex PCR, and TCRdb's table has in-frame clones only and misses some. The sample includes approximately 50,000 clones, 80% to 90% of them seen just once. The sample in question was PBMCs, obtained from a glioma patient whose treatment included an IDH1 peptide vaccine. The receptor source for this set is a man between 35 and 55 years old with glioma.

V gene TRBV5-1 combines with J gene TRBJ1-2, with D hard to call. CDR3 length: 12 amino acids. Trimming removed 2 bases at V and 8 bases at J, with 10 bases between. CDR1 is SGHRS and CDR2 is YFSETQ in the germline V gene. The CDR3 nucleotides read TGCGCCAGCAGCTTTTCGACGGGAGGCTACACCTTC. Translated, it gives CASSFSTGGYTF.

The chain recombines TRBV27 with TRBJ2-1, with TRBD2 as a possible D gene (5 bases). CDR1 MNHEY and CDR2 SMNVEV come from the germline V gene (reference sequence). V was cut by 2 bases and J by 8 bases, with 19 bases left in between. This CDR3 contains 16 residues. CDR3 sequence reads: CASSLLTRRESDEQFF. CDR3 DNA: TGTGCCAGCAGTTTACTTACTAGAAGAGAGAGCGATGAGCAGTTCTTC.

The chain combines TRBV19 with TRBJ1-2; 9 positions agree with TRBD1. Unmatched junction bases numbered 9, after V lost 10 bases and J lost 3 bases. Germline values: CDR1 LNHDA, CDR2 SQIVND (reference sequence). The CDR3 runs to 14 residues. In DNA form, the CDR3 reads TGTGCCACGTCGGACAGGGGAAGCCACTATGGCTACACCTTC. It translates to CATSDRGSHYGYTF.

The chain recombines TRBV27 with TRBJ2-7, with TRBD2 matching 14 bases. The J segment lost 10 bases and the V segment lost 8 bases, leaving 10 bases of the junction unmatched. There are 14 residues in the CDR3. Germline CDR1 is MNHEY and CDR2 is SMNVEV (reference sequence). Here the CDR3 reads CASWGRLAGGPQYF. The DNA of the CDR3 is TGTGCCAGCTGGGGTCGACTAGCGGGAGGGCCTCAGTACTTC.

CDR3 protein: CASSQGANQGTDTQYF. CDR3 sequence (DNA): TGCGCCAGCAGCCAAGGGGCCAACCAGGGCACAGATACGCAGTATTTT. The rearrangement joins TRBV4-1 to TRBJ2-3, with D uncertain. V was shortened by 1 base and J by 1 base, with 12 bases between the two germline ends. CDR1 MGHRA and CDR2 YSYEKL come from the germline V gene. This CDR3 comprises 16 residues.

The chain links TRBV19 to TRBJ1-1; possible D gene TRBD1, 5 bases. Trimming took off 5 bases at V and 6 bases at J, with 16 bases between the two ends. This CDR3 has 14 amino acids. Per germline, CDR1 LNHDA and CDR2 SQIVND (reference sequence). The CDR3 DNA follows: TGTGCCAGTAGTGCCCAGGGTTTGAAGCCTGAAGCTTTCTTT. It codes for CASSAQGLKPEAFF.

Remarks on this clone: Other DNA sequences in the sample encode the same CDR3. This chain uses TRBV7-9 with TRBJ2-7; possible D gene TRBD1, 6 bases. CDR1 SEHNR and CDR2 FQNEAQ come from the germline V gene (reference sequence). The germline V and J ends were trimmed by 2 bases and 4 bases, with 6 bases remaining between them. This CDR3 has 12 amino acids. The CDR3 region is CASSLRGYEQYF. The CDR3 DNA is TGTGCCAGCAGCTTAAGGGGGTACGAGCAGTACTTC.

This sequence joins TRBV7-6 and TRBJ2-7; D gene uncertain. CDR1 and CDR2 from the germline V gene are SGHVS and FNYEAQ. Trimming cost V 1 base and J 6 bases, with 10 bases left between them. The CDR3 length is 13 residues. The CDR3 nucleotides are TGTGCCAGCAGCTTAGAAAGGTGGAGCGAGCAGTACTTC. Encoded protein: CASSLERWSEQYF.

This chain joins TRBV7-6 and TRBJ2-7; D call uncertain. Trimming removed 5 bases from V and 6 bases from J, with 11 bases in between. This CDR3 is 12 amino acids long. The germline gives CDR1 SGHVS, CDR2 FNYEAQ. CDR3 residues: CASSLGRSEQYF. The CDR3 DNA is TGTGCCAGCAGCCTCGGACGTAGCGAGCAGTACTTC.

This sequence joins TRBV28 and TRBJ1-4; D remains ambiguous. With 1 base removed from V and 5 bases from J, the gap between germline ends came to 11 bases. The germline CDR1 and CDR2 sequences are MDHEN and SYDVKM. The CDR3 has 15 residues. CDR3 residues: CASSLYRNPNEKLFF. The CDR3 nucleotides are TGTGCCAGCAGTTTATACCGGAACCCAAATGAAAAACTGTTTTTT. The full variable domain, in which reference TRBV28 and TRBJ1-4 provide the parts outside the CDR3, is DVKVTQSSRYLVKRTGEKVFLECVQDMDHENMFWYRQDPGLGLRLIYFSYDVKMKEKGDIPEGYSVSREKKERFSLILESASTNQTSMYLCASSLYRNPNEKLFFGSGTQLSVL.

The J gene is TRBJ2-5, the V gene TRBV18, with a possible D match to TRBD1 (5 bases). The CDR3 consists of 13 residues. Germline V gene sequence: CDR1 KGHSH, CDR2 LQKENI. Trimming left V 4 bases short and J 2 bases short, with 8 bases between. DNA for the CDR3: TGTGCCAGCTCACAGGGGTGGCAAGAGACCCAGTACTTC. Protein sequence: CASSQGWQETQYF. Filled out from reference TRBV18 and TRBJ2-5, the complete variable domain reads NAGVMQNPRHLVRRRGQEARLRCSPMKGHSHVYWYRQLPEEGLKFMVYLQKENIIDESGMPKERFSAEFPKEGPSILRIQQVVRGDSAAYFCASSQGWQETQYFGPGTRLLVL.

The chain is built from TRBV11-2 and TRBJ1-1, with a tentative D call TRBD1 (5 bases). The germline V gene encodes CDR1 SGHAT and CDR2 FQNNGV. The CDR3 is 15 amino acids. V was clipped by 5 bases and J by 3 bases, with 16 bases between them. CDR3 nucleotide sequence: TGTGCCAGCAGCCTCTCCCTACGGGGGGACACTGAAGCTTTCTTT. Its protein is CASSLSLRGDTEAFF.

CDR3 DNA sequence: TGTGCCGCACACCGGGGCCAAACCTCCTACGAGCAGTACTTC. This translates into CAAHRGQTSYEQYF. V is TRBV10-3 and J is TRBJ2-7, with D perhaps TRBD1 or TRBD2 (5 bases each). With 11 bases removed from V and 0 bases from J, the gap between germline ends came to 17 bases. CDR1 is ENHRY and CDR2 is SYGVKD in the germline V gene. The CDR3 is made up of 14 amino acids.

The V gene is TRBV7-2, the J gene TRBJ2-5, with D uncertain. Germline CDR1 and CDR2: SGHTA and FQGNSA. The CDR3 sequence is 13 residues long. Trimming removed 1 base at V and 8 bases at J, with 11 bases between. The CDR3 loop reads CASSLGKGGTQYF. DNA of the CDR3: TGTGCCAGCAGCTTAGGAAAGGGCGGCACCCAGTACTTC.

The rearrangement uses TRBV29-1 and TRBJ2-2, with 9 bases identical to TRBD1. V shed 5 bases, J shed 5 bases, and the junction held 6 bases outside the gene matches. This CDR3 has 14 amino acids. Germline V lookup: CDR1 SQVTM, CDR2 ANQGSEA. This chain's CDR3 is CSVPRGQGTGELFF. As DNA, the CDR3 is TGCAGCGTTCCAAGGGGACAGGGTACCGGGGAGCTGTTTTTT.

The chain recombines TRBV27 with TRBJ2-3; D is uncertain. The germline CDR1 and CDR2 sequences are MNHEY and SMNVEV (reference sequence). V was clipped by 6 bases and J by 6 bases, with 10 bases between them. The CDR3 loop spans 12 amino acids. The CDR3 loop is CASSDDWDTQYF. The CDR3 nucleotides read TGTGCCAGCAGCGACGACTGGGATACGCAGTATTTT.

This clone appeared once. This chain uses TRBV5-1 with TRBJ2-1; 7 nucleotides match TRBD1. The CDR3 is made up of 14 amino acids. Looked up from germline, CDR1 is SGHRS and CDR2 is YFSETQ. V dropped 2 bases and J dropped 7; count of bases not matched to a gene: 6. The CDR3 DNA reads TGCGCCAGCAGCTTAGAACAGGGGAGAAATGAGCAGTTCTTC. It encodes CASSLEQGRNEQFF.

V and J are TRBV18 and TRBJ1-2; D may be TRBD1 (5 bases). Looked up from germline, CDR1 is KGHSH and CDR2 is LQKENI. V was shortened by 3 bases and J by 8 bases, with 22 bases between the two germline ends. The length of the CDR3 is 16 residues. The CDR3 spells CASSPGSGTNIGGYTF. CDR3 nucleotide sequence: TGTGCCAGCTCACCCGGTTCTGGGACCAACATCGGGGGCTACACCTTC.

This chain joins TRBV6-5 and TRBJ2-7; 7 nucleotides match TRBD1. The germline gives CDR1 MNHEY, CDR2 SVGAGI. V lost 8 bases, J lost 2 bases, and 9 bases stayed unmatched. This CDR3 has 14 residues. The CDR3 DNA reads TGTGCCAGCGCCTTTAGGGACAGTGCCTACGAGCAGTACTTC. The encoded protein is CASAFRDSAYEQYF.

The chain carries TRBV15 and TRBJ1-3; tentatively, D is TRBD1 (6 bases). This CDR3 comprises 16 residues. Germline V gene lookup returns CDR1 LNHNV and CDR2 YYDKDF (reference sequence). V lost 0 bases to trimming and J lost 4 bases, with 13 bases between them. CDR3 sequence: CATSREGGALGNTIYF. In DNA form, the CDR3 reads TGTGCCACCAGCAGAGAAGGGGGGGCGTTGGGAAACACCATATATTTT. Drawing the rest from reference TRBV15 and TRBJ1-3, the complete variable domain is DAMVIQNPRYQVTQFGKPVTLSCSQTLNHNVMYWYQQKSSQAPKLLFHYYDKDFNNEADTPDNFQSRRPNTSFCFLDIRSPGLGDTAMYLCATSREGGALGNTIYFGEGSWLTVV.

The chain carries TRBV19 and TRBJ2-5; 12 bases fit TRBD1. The CDR3 loop spans 15 amino acids. After removal of 9 bases from V and 4 bases from J, the junction contained 9 bases not matched to a gene. Looked up from germline, CDR1 is LNHDA and CDR2 is SQIVND (reference sequence). The CDR3 coding sequence is TGTGCCAGGACTACTCGGGACAGGGGGCGAGAGACCCAGTACTTC. Translating gives CARTTRDRGRETQYF.

This clone was detected a few times. The chain links TRBV18 to TRBJ2-2; D might be TRBD2 (6 bases). The V and J ends lost 0 bases and 4 bases respectively, with 9 bases between them. Germline-derived CDR1 and CDR2 are KGHSH and LQKENI. This CDR3 region has 15 residues. The CDR3 DNA sequence: TGTGCCAGCTCACCACCCGCCGGGAGCACCGGGGAGCTGTTTTTT. It encodes CASSPPAGSTGELFF. The variable domain in full, with the rest retrieved from reference TRBV18 and TRBJ2-2, is NAGVMQNPRHLVRRRGQEARLRCSPMKGHSHVYWYRQLPEEGLKFMVYLQKENIIDESGMPKERFSAEFPKEGPSILRIQQVVRGDSAAYFCASSPPAGSTGELFFGEGSRLTVL.

The chain combines TRBV12-5 with TRBJ1-3; D gene uncertain. V was shortened by 1 base and J by 8 bases, with 6 bases between the two germline ends. CDR1 LGHNT and CDR2 FRNRAP come from the germline V gene. The CDR3 loop spans 12 amino acids. The CDR3 here is CASGLGSDTIYF. In DNA, the CDR3 is TGTGCTAGTGGTTTGGGGTCGGACACCATATATTTT.

The chain couples TRBV7-9 to TRBJ1-2; TRBD1 matches at 8 bases. This CDR3 comprises 16 residues. Looked up from germline, CDR1 is SEHNR and CDR2 is FQNEAQ (reference sequence). The V and J ends lost 7 bases and 1 base, in that order; junction bases with no gene match: 11. CDR3 DNA sequence: TGTGCCAGCACCAACTTATGGGACAGGATTAACTATGGCTACACCTTC. It translates to CASTNLWDRINYGYTF.

The chain has TRBV27 and TRBJ2-7, with 10 bases matching TRBD2. The trim removed 2 bases at V and 3 bases at J, leaving 7 bases unmatched. From germline, CDR1 is MNHEY and CDR2 SMNVEV (reference sequence). This CDR3 is 16 amino acids long. CDR3: CASSLLAGEAFYEQYF. The CDR3 nucleotides read TGTGCCAGCAGTTTACTAGCGGGAGAGGCGTTCTACGAGCAGTACTTC.

The chain joins TRBV9 to TRBJ2-2, with TRBD2 matching 12 bases. Trimming removed 4 bases from V and 7 bases from J; junction bases left unmatched: 8. Germline V lookup: CDR1 SGDLS, CDR2 YYNGEE. There are 16 residues in the CDR3. In DNA form, the CDR3 reads TGTGCCAGCAGCCCCCGACTAGCGGGAGATTTCGGGGAGCTGTTTTTT. The encoded protein is CASSPRLAGDFGELFF. The full variable domain, rest sourced from reference TRBV9 and TRBJ2-2, is DSGVTQTPKHLITATGQRVTLRCSPRSGDLSVYWYQQSLDQGLQFLIQYYNGEERAKGNILERFSAQQFPDLHSELNLSSLELGDSALYFCASSPRLAGDFGELFFGEGSRLTVL.

The chain is built from TRBV7-6 and TRBJ2-7; no reliable D call. V was cut by 5 bases and J by 3 bases, with 11 bases left in between. This CDR3 spans 13 amino acids. The germline V gene has CDR1 SGHVS and CDR2 FNYEAQ. The CDR3 DNA reads TGTGCCAGCAGCCCCCCGACGGACTACGAGCAGTACTTC. It codes for CASSPPTDYEQYF.

The V gene is TRBV28, the J gene TRBJ2-7; 7 nucleotides agree with TRBD1. This CDR3 spans 15 amino acids. V gave up 6 bases and J gave up 2 bases; unmatched junction bases: 10. The germline CDR1 and CDR2 sequences are MDHEN and SYDVKM. Here the CDR3 reads CASRKPGQTTYEQYF. CDR3 sequence (DNA): TGTGCCAGCAGGAAACCGGGACAGACAACCTACGAGCAGTACTTC. The complete variable domain, with remaining parts taken from reference TRBV28 and TRBJ2-7, reads DVKVTQSSRYLVKRTGEKVFLECVQDMDHENMFWYRQDPGLGLRLIYFSYDVKMKEKGDIPEGYSVSREKKERFSLILESASTNQTSMYLCASRKPGQTTYEQYFGPGTRLTVT.

V gene TRBV27 combines with J gene TRBJ2-3, with 8 bases identical to TRBD2. V shed 3 bases and J 2 bases; nucleotides not matched to a gene: 4. The CDR3 consists of 15 residues. CDR1 and CDR2 (germline): MNHEY, SMNVEV (reference sequence). CDR3 in DNA: TGTGCCAGCAGTTTCCCAGCGGGGGCCACAGATACGCAGTATTTT. It yields the protein CASSFPAGATDTQYF.

J is TRBJ1-2 and V is TRBV7-8; no clear D. The CDR3 covers 13 residues. V was shortened by 0 bases and J by 8 bases, with 10 bases between the two germline ends. Germline V gene sequence: CDR1 SGHVS, CDR2 FQNEAQ. CDR3: CASSLAPAKGYTF. The CDR3 DNA follows: TGTGCCAGCAGCTTAGCCCCGGCTAAGGGCTACACCTTC.

The chain joins TRBV7-2 to TRBJ2-1, with 7 bases lining up with TRBD2. CDR1 SGHTA and CDR2 FQGNSA come from the germline V gene. The CDR3 consists of 16 residues. The V gene end was trimmed by 3 bases and the J gene end by 0 bases; junction bases not matched to a gene: 5. This CDR3 reads CASSLHLAVSYNEQFF. The CDR3 DNA reads as TGTGCCAGCAGCTTGCACCTAGCGGTCTCCTACAATGAGCAGTTCTTC.